The 7 T cell receptor beta chains reported below all come from one sample, sequenced in a study of CD8+CD57+ T cells in acquired aplastic anemia. Genomic DNA constituted the template upon which TCR beta VDJ and CDR3 profiling was performed. TCRdb fed the reads into MiXCR, producing one record per CDR3 protein. The sample shows tens of thousands of distinct CDR3 sequences, 65% to 80% of them seen only once. The sequencing sample was made of sorted CD4+, CD8+, or CD8+CD57+ T cells (not recorded which) from PBMCs. These receptors originate from a human donor in good health, serving as a control.

This rearrangement joins TRBV25-1 to TRBJ2-5; the match to TRBD1 covers 7 bases. The length of the CDR3 is 15 residues. The V gene end was trimmed by 3 bases and the J gene end by 5 bases; junction bases not matched to a gene: 9. The germline CDR1 and CDR2 sequences are MGHDK and SYGVNS. In DNA form, the CDR3 reads TGTGCCAGCAGTGATTCCCAAAGGGGGCTTGAGACCCAGTACTTC. Translating it yields CASSDSQRGLETQYF.

This clonotype has just one count. The chain uses TRBV19 and TRBJ1-1; a possible D gene is TRBD1 (6 bases). Germline assignment: CDR1 LNHDA and CDR2 SQIVND (reference sequence). Trimming took 7 bases from V and 6 from J, leaving 18 bases between them. This CDR3 has 14 residues. This CDR3 is CASKSSGERAEAFF. The CDR3, as DNA: TGTGCCAGTAAGAGTTCAGGGGAGAGGGCTGAAGCTTTCTTT.

The chain links TRBV15 to TRBJ2-6; a weak D match, TRBD2 (5 bases). The germline CDR1 and CDR2 sequences are LNHNV and YYDKDF (reference sequence). This CDR3 has 15 residues. V was clipped by 4 bases and J by 3 bases, with 10 bases between them. The CDR3 sequence: CATSTYAGGANVLTF. The CDR3 nucleotides read TGTGCCACCAGCACCTACGCGGGTGGGGCCAACGTCCTGACTTTC.

The V call is TRBV4-2, the J call TRBJ1-2; TRBD1 aligns across 11 bases. Germline assignment: CDR1 LGHNA and CDR2 YNFKEQ. J lost 5 bases, V lost 5 bases, and 4 bases had no gene match. The CDR3 extends over 14 amino acids. The CDR3 region is CASSSGQGAYGYTF. DNA of the CDR3: TGTGCCAGCAGCAGCGGACAGGGGGCTTATGGCTACACCTTC.

This rearrangement joins TRBV10-1 to TRBJ2-1; no reliable D call. The germline CDR1 and CDR2 sequences are WNHNN and SYGVQD (reference sequence). The CDR3 covers 14 residues. V dropped 6 bases and J dropped 12 bases, with 21 bases sitting between them. CDR3 sequence (DNA): TGCGCCAGCAGCTCGGACGGTCCTACAATGGGGCAGTTCTTC. Its translation is CASSSDGPTMGQFF.

The chain uses TRBV2 and TRBJ1-2, with D unclear. The V gene lost 2 bases and the J gene lost 6 bases, with 4 bases spanning the gap. Germline V lookup: CDR1 SNHLY, CDR2 FYNNEI. The length of the CDR3 is 11 residues. In nucleotides, the CDR3 is TGTGCCAGCAGTGAACAGAATGGCTACACCTTC. Its protein product is CASSEQNGYTF.

This rearrangement joins TRBV7-7 to TRBJ2-5; perhaps TRBD2 as D (7 bases). Trimming stripped 11 bases from V and 5 bases from J, with 15 bases between. This CDR3 spans 12 amino acids. Germline V gene sequence: CDR1 SSHAT, CDR2 FNYEAQ (reference sequence). The DNA for the CDR3 is TGTGCCGTTCTTGGGGGGGCGGAGACCCAGTACTTC. It translates to CAVLGGAETQYF. Combining the CDR3 with reference TRBV7-7 and TRBJ2-5 gives the whole variable domain GAGVSQSPRYKVTKRGQDVTLRCDPISSHATLYWYQQALGQGPEFLTYFNYEAQPDKSGLPSDRFSAERPEGSISTLTIQRTEQRDSAMYRCAVLGGAETQYFGPGTRLLVL.